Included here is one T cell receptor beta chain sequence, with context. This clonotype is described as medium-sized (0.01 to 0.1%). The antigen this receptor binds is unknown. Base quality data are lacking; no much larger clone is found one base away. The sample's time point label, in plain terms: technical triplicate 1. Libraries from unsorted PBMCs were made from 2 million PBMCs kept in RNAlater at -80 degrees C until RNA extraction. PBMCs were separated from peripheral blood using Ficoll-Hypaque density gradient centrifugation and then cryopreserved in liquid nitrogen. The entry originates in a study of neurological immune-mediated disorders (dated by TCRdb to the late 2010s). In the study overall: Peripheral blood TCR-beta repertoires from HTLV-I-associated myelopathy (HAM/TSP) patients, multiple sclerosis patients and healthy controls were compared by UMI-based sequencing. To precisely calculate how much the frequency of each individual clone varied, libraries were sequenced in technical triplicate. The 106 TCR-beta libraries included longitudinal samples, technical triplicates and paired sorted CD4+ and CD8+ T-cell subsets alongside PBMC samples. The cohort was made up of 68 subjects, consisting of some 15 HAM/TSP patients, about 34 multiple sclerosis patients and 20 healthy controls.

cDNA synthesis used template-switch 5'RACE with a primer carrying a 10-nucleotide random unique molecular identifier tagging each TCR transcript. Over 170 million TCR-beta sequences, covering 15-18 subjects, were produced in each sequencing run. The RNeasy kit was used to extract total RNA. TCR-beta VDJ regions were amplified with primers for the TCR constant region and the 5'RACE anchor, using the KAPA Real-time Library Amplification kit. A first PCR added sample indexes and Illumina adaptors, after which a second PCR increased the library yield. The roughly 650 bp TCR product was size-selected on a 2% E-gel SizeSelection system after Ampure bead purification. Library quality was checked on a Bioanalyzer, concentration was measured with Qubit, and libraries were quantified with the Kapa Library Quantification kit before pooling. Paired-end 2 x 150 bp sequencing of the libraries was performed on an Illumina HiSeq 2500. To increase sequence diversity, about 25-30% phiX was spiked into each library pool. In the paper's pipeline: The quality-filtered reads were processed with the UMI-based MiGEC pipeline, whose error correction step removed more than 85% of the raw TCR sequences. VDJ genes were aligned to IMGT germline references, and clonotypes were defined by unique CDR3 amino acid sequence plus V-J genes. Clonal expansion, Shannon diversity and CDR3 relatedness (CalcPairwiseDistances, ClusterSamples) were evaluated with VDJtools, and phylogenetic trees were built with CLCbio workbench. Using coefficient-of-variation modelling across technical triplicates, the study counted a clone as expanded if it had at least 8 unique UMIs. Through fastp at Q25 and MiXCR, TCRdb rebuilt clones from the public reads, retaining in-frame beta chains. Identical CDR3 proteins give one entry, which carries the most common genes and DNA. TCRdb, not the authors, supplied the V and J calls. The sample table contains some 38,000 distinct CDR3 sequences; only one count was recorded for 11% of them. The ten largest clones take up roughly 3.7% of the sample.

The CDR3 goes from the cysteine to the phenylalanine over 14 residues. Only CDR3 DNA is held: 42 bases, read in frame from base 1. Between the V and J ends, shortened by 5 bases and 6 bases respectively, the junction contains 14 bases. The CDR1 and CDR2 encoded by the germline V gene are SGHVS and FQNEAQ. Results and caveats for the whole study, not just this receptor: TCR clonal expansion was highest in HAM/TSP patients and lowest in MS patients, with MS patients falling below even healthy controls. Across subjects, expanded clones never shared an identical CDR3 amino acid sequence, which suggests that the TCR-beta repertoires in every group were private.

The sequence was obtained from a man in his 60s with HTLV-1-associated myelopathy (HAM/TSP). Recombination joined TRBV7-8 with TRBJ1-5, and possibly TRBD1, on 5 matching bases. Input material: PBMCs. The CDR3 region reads CASSPTGGAQPQHF. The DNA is TGTGCCAGCAGCCCGACGGGGGGTGCTCAGCCCCAGCATTTT.